Listed below are T cell receptor beta chains from one sample, sequenced in a study of cytomegalovirus exposure and HLA in healthy donors. Some clones are missing from TCRdb's copy, which holds only in-frame ones; the method was immunoSEQ multiplex PCR. The sample consists of around 100,000 clones, 79% of them appearing once. Sequenced input: PBMCs. These receptors were collected from a young woman in good health and CMV-seropositive. CDR3s include the opening cysteine and the closing phenylalanine or tryptophan. Fields, in order: D gene, clone size, J gene, V gene, CDR3 protein, CDR3 DNA. The D gene is left open where the match is weak. Size is stated for part of the rows, as once, few or many counts, or as a class when the clone is expanded.

>NA|NA|TRBJ1-6|TRBV30
CAWSPPGQEGSSPLHF
TGTGCCTGGAGTCCTCCCGGGCAGGAGGGAAGCTCACCCCTCCACTTT
>TRBD2|NA|TRBJ2-2|TRBV9
CASSVGLAGVVDGELFF
TGTGCCAGCAGCGTAGGCCTAGCGGGAGTGGTCGACGGGGAGCTGTTTTTT
>NA|once|TRBJ2-7|TRBV4-2
CASSRGRDFNYEQYF
TGTGCCAGCAGCCGAGGCCGGGACTTCAACTACGAGCAGTACTTC
>NA|NA|TRBJ1-2|TRBV4-1
CASSQEGFQYGYTF
TGCGCCAGCAGCCAGGAGGGTTTCCAATATGGCTACACCTTC
>NA|once|TRBJ1-4|TRBV5-4
CASSLKSSGNEKLFF
TGTGCCAGCAGCTTGAAATCCTCGGGGAATGAAAAACTGTTTTTT
>TRBD2|NA|TRBJ2-5|TRBV4-1
CASSQVQLLAGAGLETQYF
TGCGCCAGCAGCCAAGTTCAGTTACTAGCGGGAGCTGGGTTGGAGACCCAGTACTTC
>TRBD2|NA|TRBJ2-1|TRBV25-1
CASSPAGGEQFF
TGTGCCAGCAGTCCGGCGGGAGGTGAGCAGTTCTTC
>NA|NA|TRBJ2-3|TRBV7-3
CASSLGDTDTDTQYF
TGTGCCAGCAGCCTAGGCGATACGGACACAGATACGCAGTATTTT
>TRBD2|once|TRBJ2-1|TRBV10-3
CAIKPGGFNEQFF
TGTGCCATCAAACCGGGAGGGTTCAATGAGCAGTTCTTC
>NA|NA|TRBJ1-3|TRBV7-6
CASSLGGSGNTIYF
TGTGCCAGCAGCTTAGGAGGGTCTGGAAACACCATATATTTT
>NA|NA|TRBJ2-1|TRBV27
CASNYGNSYNEQFF
TGTGCCAGCAACTACGGCAACTCCTACAATGAGCAGTTCTTC
>NA|NA|TRBJ2-2|TRBV19
CASQGLNTGELFF
TGTGCCAGCCAGGGGTTGAACACCGGGGAGCTGTTTTTT
>NA|NA|TRBJ2-1|TRBV6-5
CASSFRVSDNEQFF
TGTGCCAGCAGTTTCAGGGTGTCGGACAATGAGCAGTTCTTC
>TRBD2|few|TRBJ2-3|TRBV5-6
CASSEDGGGTQYF
TGTGCCAGCAGCGAGGACGGGGGGGGTACGCAGTATTTT
>NA|NA|TRBJ2-5|TRBV6-5
CASSYSLQETQYF
TGTGCCAGCAGTTACTCGTTGCAGGAGACCCAGTACTTC
>TRBD1|NA|TRBJ2-7|TRBV5-1
CASSPEMGQDRDQYF
TGCGCCAGCAGCCCGGAAATGGGACAGGACCGGGACCAGTACTTC